This T cell receptor (beta chain) was documented in a study of technical replicates of blood from a handful of donors. V dropped 5 bases and J dropped 4 bases, with 15 bases sitting between them. CDR1 is SGHRS, CDR2 YFSETQ, per germline. This CDR3 has 14 amino acids. Using immunoSEQ multiplex PCR, the repertoire was profiled, and TCRdb retains in-frame clones only, with some absent. The sample lists roughly 80,000 clones, around 90% occurring once. The receptor comes from a human donor in good health. Source material: T cells isolated from PBMCs. The chain combines TRBV5-1 with TRBJ2-5; no clear D. The CDR3 bases are TGCGCCAGCAGTTATGGCCAACAGAGAGAGACCCAGTACTTC. Amino acid sequence: CASSYGQQRETQYF.